Below, one T cell receptor (beta chain) is given with its context. This record belongs to a study of T cell responses to AZD1222 COVID-19 vaccine. Per germline, CDR1 SNHLY and CDR2 FYNNEI. The V segment lost 5 bases and the J segment 3 bases; nucleotides outside the gene matches: 5. This CDR3 contains 15 residues. Data came from immunoSEQ multiplex PCR; TCRdb stores just in-frame clones and leaves some out. The data contain 130,000 to 150,000 clones, 90% to 95% of them singletons. The receptor was isolated from an adult in good health. This specimen was peripheral blood, taken on day 0 of MenACWY control vaccination. The rearrangement joins TRBV2 to TRBJ2-1; 9 nucleotides agree with TRBD1. CDR3 coding DNA: TGTGCCAGCAGTAAGGACAGGGGTTTCTACAATGAGCAGTTCTTC. Its protein is CASSKDRGFYNEQFF.